These T cell receptor beta chains were read from a single sample in a study of blood T cell repertoires in COVID-19. Sequenced by immunoSEQ multiplex PCR; TCRdb stores in-frame clones only, minus some. The sample has over 50,000 clones, around 81% seen once. Material for sequencing was peripheral blood. Source of these receptors: a man aged 70-80 years with acute or convalescent COVID-19. Each CDR3 is given with its conserved first and last residue. Fields, in order: V gene, CDR3 protein.

v_gene: TRBV5-1
CDR3aa: CASSLGPEAGEAFF

v_gene: TRBV27
CDR3aa: CASSPRPGISYGYTF

v_gene: TRBV9
CDR3aa: CASSGAVFMGYGYTF

v_gene: TRBV7-2
CDR3aa: CASSLAAGSTDTQYF

v_gene: TRBV5-1
CDR3aa: CASSPQGASSTDTQYF

v_gene: TRBV29-1
CDR3aa: CSVQLTGPNTGELFF

v_gene: TRBV20-1
CDR3aa: CSASPTGGGDTQYF

v_gene: TRBV5-5
CDR3aa: CASNPPGTGGLNTEAFF

v_gene: TRBV9
CDR3aa: CASSVEGGSSSYNSPLHF

v_gene: TRBV19
CDR3aa: CASSITDRWLTEAFF

v_gene: TRBV28
CDR3aa: CASRTGTANSYEQYF

v_gene: TRBV9
CDR3aa: CASSRQLFQETQYF

v_gene: TRBV4-2
CDR3aa: CASSQPRGGEADTQYF

v_gene: TRBV18
CDR3aa: CASSSTAFSGNTIYF

v_gene: TRBV19
CDR3aa: CASSGTSQETQYF

v_gene: TRBV6-5
CDR3aa: CASKPTGGRDAFF

v_gene: TRBV5-1
CDR3aa: CASSPGTGGVETQYF

v_gene: TRBV27
CDR3aa: CASSPRGIISYEQYF

v_gene: TRBV29-1
CDR3aa: CSVEGVSGGTDTQYF

v_gene: TRBV15
CDR3aa: CATSREGGANYGYTF

v_gene: TRBV18
CDR3aa: CASSAGDYQETQYF

v_gene: TRBV6-2/TRBV6-3
CDR3aa: CASSPAGMGGNTIYF

v_gene: TRBV2
CDR3aa: CASGGGGHEQYF

v_gene: TRBV2
CDR3aa: CASTRRHRGEAEAFF

v_gene: TRBV28
CDR3aa: CASSPPGTVPSTDTQYF

v_gene: TRBV3-1/TRBV3-2
CDR3aa: CASSQHGPGLDFNEQFF

v_gene: TRBV7-3
CDR3aa: CASSLDQMGQGKFNEQFF

v_gene: TRBV18
CDR3aa: CASGQGAMENIQYF

v_gene: TRBV9
CDR3aa: CASRIGNTGELFF

v_gene: TRBV29-1
CDR3aa: CSVAAGGAETQYF

v_gene: TRBV7-7
CDR3aa: CASSRDTSNTGELFF

v_gene: TRBV4-1
CDR3aa: CASSPPRGGWNEQFF

v_gene: TRBV19
CDR3aa: CASSSRTYQAYNEQFF

v_gene: TRBV5-4
CDR3aa: CASSLQGVTLDTEAFF

v_gene: TRBV11-3
CDR3aa: CASSLELGTSGGALQETQYF

v_gene: TRBV10-2
CDR3aa: CASSRTSGGRTDTQYF

v_gene: TRBV7-9
CDR3aa: CASSLNGPNTEAFF

v_gene: TRBV24-1
CDR3aa: CATSAGGGARGNEQFF

v_gene: TRBV3-1/TRBV3-2
CDR3aa: CASSLAGTGGAFF

v_gene: TRBV18
CDR3aa: CASSPDSLRQETQYF

v_gene: TRBV5-1
CDR3aa: CASSLAQGALNEQFF

v_gene: TRBV15
CDR3aa: CATSRDRPGLAFRYF

v_gene: TRBV5-1
CDR3aa: CASSLTTGGGVETQYF

v_gene: TRBV18
CDR3aa: CASSPKGTRDNSPLHF

v_gene: TRBV28
CDR3aa: CASSSHRLGMALENTGELFF

v_gene: TRBV19
CDR3aa: CASGGGREKLFF

v_gene: TRBV5-1
CDR3aa: CASSPRDRGGETQYF

v_gene: TRBV28
CDR3aa: CASSRQGTNIQYF

v_gene: TRBV19
CDR3aa: CASSTRDRWNEAFF

v_gene: TRBV7-8
CDR3aa: CASSLGTDEKLFF

v_gene: TRBV12-5
CDR3aa: CASGNRDRGGEQFF

v_gene: TRBV10-1
CDR3aa: CASSESGGETQYF

v_gene: TRBV4-1
CDR3aa: CASSPQSGLADNTQYF

v_gene: TRBV18
CDR3aa: CASSPNTAELNTEAFF

v_gene: TRBV19
CDR3aa: CASSRLAYNEQFF

v_gene: TRBV5-8
CDR3aa: CASSFIAGGRDEQYF

v_gene: TRBV6-5
CDR3aa: CASSTGTPSTDTQYF

v_gene: TRBV7-6
CDR3aa: CASSLRGPGEGVKELFF

v_gene: TRBV19
CDR3aa: CASRDRGENSPLHF